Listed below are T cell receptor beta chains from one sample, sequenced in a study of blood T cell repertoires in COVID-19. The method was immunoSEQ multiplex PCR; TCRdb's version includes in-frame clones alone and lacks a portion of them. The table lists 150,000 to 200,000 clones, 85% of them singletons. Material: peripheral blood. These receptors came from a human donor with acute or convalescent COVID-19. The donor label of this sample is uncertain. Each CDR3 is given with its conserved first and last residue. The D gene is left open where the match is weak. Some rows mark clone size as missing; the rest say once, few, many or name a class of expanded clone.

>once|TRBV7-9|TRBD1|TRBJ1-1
CASSPTGGGGPNTEAFF
TGTGCCAGCAGCCCGACGGGAGGGGGCGGGCCGAACACTGAAGCTTTCTTT
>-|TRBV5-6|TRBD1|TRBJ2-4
CASSLEGGQGTKNIQYF
TGTGCCAGCAGCTTGGAGGGAGGACAGGGAACCAAAAACATTCAGTACTTC
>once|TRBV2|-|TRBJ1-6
CASSKDGRDSPLHF
TGTGCCAGCAGTAAGGATGGGCGGGATTCACCCCTCCACTTT
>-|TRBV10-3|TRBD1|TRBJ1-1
CAISESRDRNTEAFF
TGTGCCATCAGTGAATCGCGGGACAGGAACACTGAAGCTTTCTTT
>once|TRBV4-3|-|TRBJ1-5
CASSQGGGSFLNQPQHF
TGCGCCAGCAGCCAAGGAGGGGGTTCTTTTCTCAATCAGCCCCAGCATTTT
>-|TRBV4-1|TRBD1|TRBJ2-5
CASSQGTGFVETQYF
TGCGCCAGCAGCCAAGGGACAGGGTTCGTGGAGACCCAGTACTTC
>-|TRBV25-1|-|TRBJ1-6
CASSADVGAPLHF
TGTGCCAGCAGTGCCGATGTCGGTGCACCCCTCCACTTT
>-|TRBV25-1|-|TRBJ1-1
CASSEWGVGNPEAFF
TGTGCCAGCAGTGAATGGGGCGTGGGCAATCCTGAAGCTTTCTTT
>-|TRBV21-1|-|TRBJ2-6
CASSKGRTEGFGANVLTF
TGTGCCAGCAGCAAAGGGAGGACGGAGGGTTTCGGGGCCAACGTCCTGACTTTC
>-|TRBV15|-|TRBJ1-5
CATSRAWGGSSNQPQHF
TGTGCCACCAGCAGAGCTTGGGGGGGATCTAGCAATCAGCCCCAGCATTTT
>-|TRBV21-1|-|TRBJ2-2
CATSRPRIQVDSTGELFF
TGTGCCACCAGCCGACCCCGGATCCAGGTCGACAGCACCGGGGAGCTGTTTTTT
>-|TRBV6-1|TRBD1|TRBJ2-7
CASSEARGTGTYEQYF
TGTGCCAGCAGTGAAGCGCGTGGGACAGGGACCTACGAGCAGTACTTC
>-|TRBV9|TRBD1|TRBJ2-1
CASSVSGTGYNEQFF
TGTGCCAGCAGCGTATCCGGGACAGGGTACAATGAGCAGTTCTTC
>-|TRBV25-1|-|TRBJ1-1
CASSDRRNTEAFF
TGTGCCAGCAGTGATCGTAGGAACACTGAAGCTTTCTTT
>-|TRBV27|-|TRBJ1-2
CASSLVASNYGYTF
TGTGCCAGCAGTTTAGTAGCTTCTAACTATGGCTACACCTTC
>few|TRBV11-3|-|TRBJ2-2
CASSLGAPLAGELFF
TGTGCCAGCAGCTTAGGGGCTCCTCTGGCCGGGGAGCTGTTTTTT
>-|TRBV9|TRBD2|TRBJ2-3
CASSVGGGGAGTDTQYF
TGTGCCAGCAGCGTAGGCGGCGGGGGGGCCGGGACAGATACGCAGTATTTT
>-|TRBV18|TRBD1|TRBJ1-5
CASSPQGQGYSNQPQHF
TGTGCCAGCTCACCACAGGGACAGGGTTATAGCAATCAGCCCCAGCATTTT
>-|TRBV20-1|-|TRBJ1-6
CSASPQGGSGSPLHF
TGCAGTGCTAGTCCCCAGGGTGGATCCGGTTCACCCCTCCACTTT
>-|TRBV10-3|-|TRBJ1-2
CAIRTDTRSYGYTF
TGTGCCATCAGGACGGACACCCGGAGCTATGGCTACACCTTC
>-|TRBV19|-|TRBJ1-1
CASSDGPGLVEAFF
TGTGCCAGTAGTGACGGGCCGGGACTGGTTGAAGCTTTCTTT
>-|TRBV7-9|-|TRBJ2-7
CASSSSLSQGKQYF
TGTGCCAGCAGCTCTTCGCTGAGCCAGGGAAAGCAGTACTTC
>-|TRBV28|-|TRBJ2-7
CATIPQESSYEQYF
TGTGCCACCATACCACAGGAAAGCTCCTACGAGCAGTACTTC
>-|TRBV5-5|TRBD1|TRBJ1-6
CASSDTGTAFYNSPLHF
TGTGCCAGCAGCGATACCGGGACAGCCTTCTATAATTCACCCCTCCACTTT